This TCR beta chain was recovered during a study of blood T cell repertoires in COVID-19. The wider study: Acute-phase and convalescent COVID-19 samples originated in the United States, Italy and Spain.

Cohort 3 donors counted as recovered after two negative PCRs, clearance, or resolved symptoms. Profiling relied on immunoSEQ multiplex PCR, and the TCRdb table lists in-frame clones only, not all of them. The sample lists fewer than 300,000 clones, approximately 90% occurring once. The CDR3 spans 15 residues. Germline loops: CDR1 MDHEN, CDR2 SYDVKM. With 4 bases clipped from V and 1 base from J, the junction kept 3 bases outside the gene matches. Material for sequencing was PBMCs or T cells enriched from blood (not recorded which). This receptor was taken from a woman aged 25 to 39 who had recovered from COVID-19. The chain recombines TRBV28 with TRBJ2-7; TRBD2 matches 11 bases. CDR3 coding DNA: TGTGCCAGCAGTTCCCGACTAGCGGGATCCTACGAGCAGTACTTC. The encoded protein is CASSSRLAGSYEQYF.